What follows is one T cell receptor beta chain and its context. Its antigen is not identified. Deletions cut 5 bases from V and 0 bases from J, with 20 bases between. The CDR3 sequence is 17 residues long. Germline V gene sequence: CDR1 SGHAT, CDR2 FQDESV (reference sequence). Assay used: immunoSEQ multiplex PCR; TCRdb lists only in-frame clones, some missing. The table lists about 960,000 clones, 60% to 85% of them singletons. The data originate from a study of shared clonotypes between healthy human individuals. Study-wide results and caveats: Richness estimates generally favored naive over memory subsets. For sorted subsets, rarefaction showed incomplete sequencing despite large depth. Clonotype sharing among donors likely depends on sequencing depth. The naive CD4 repertoires of several donors were compared, and around 4.9% of clonotypes were shared.

V is TRBV11-1 and J is TRBJ2-7; D gene unclear. Source material: memory CD4+ T cells sorted from blood. Subset denoted: CD45RA-negative fraction. This receptor was obtained from a man younger than 35 in good health. CDR3 sequence reads: CASSRIKIQSHSYEQYF. The DNA of the CDR3 is TGTGCCAGCAGCAGGATCAAAATACAGAGTCACTCCTACGAGCAGTACTTC. Full variable domain (outside the CDR3, taken from reference TRBV11-1 and TRBJ2-7): EAEVAQSPRYKITEKSQAVAFWCDPISGHATLYWYRQILGQGPELLVQFQDESVVDDSQLPKDRFSAERLKGVDSTLKIQPAELGDSAMYLCASSRIKIQSHSYEQYFGPGTRLTVT.